The present T cell receptor (beta chain) was sequenced within a study of blood T cell repertoires in COVID-19. Study details: The United States, Italy and Spain were the sources of the acute and convalescent COVID-19 samples. PBMCs, B-cell-depleted T cells, or T cells were the source of the cDNA or gDNA that made up the material.

Under the authors' procedure: Estimates of nucleated cell counts were drawn from the amplification of reference gene primers. The repertoire was sequenced with immunoSEQ multiplex PCR; TCRdb's copy has only in-frame clones and lacks some. V and J calls plus clone size are reproduced from that table; the DNA served to infer D and trimming. This table holds 250,000 to 300,000 clones, nearly 90% found once. The CDR3 is 13 residues long. The V end was cut by 7 bases, the J end by 11 bases, with 15 bases between. CDR1 MNHEY and CDR2 SMNVEV come from the germline V gene (reference sequence). The rearrangement joins TRBV27 to TRBJ1-6; TRBD1 is a possible D gene (5 bases). The TCR was taken from a woman aged 55-70 years with COVID-19, enrolled during active disease. The source material was peripheral blood. CDR3 coding DNA: TGTGCCAGCAAAGGGGCCCCCACTACACCCCTCCACTTT. This codes for CASKGAPTTPLHF.